One sample yielded the 3 T cell receptor beta chains listed below, sequenced in a study of blood T cell repertoires in COVID-19. TCRdb's table, derived via immunoSEQ multiplex PCR, lists solely in-frame clones and lacks some. Among hundreds of thousands of clones, around 89% were seen once, and the ten largest hold around 12%. Sequencing was done on a sample of peripheral blood. These TCRs come from a woman in her sixties with acute or convalescent COVID-19.

The chain joins TRBV27 to TRBJ1-2, with no clear D. Trimming cost V 1 base and J 2 bases, with 11 bases left between them. From germline, CDR1 is MNHEY and CDR2 SMNVEV (reference sequence). This CDR3 is 15 amino acids long. The CDR3, as DNA: TGTGCCAGCAGTTTATTAGGAGGGCAAAACTATGGCTACACCTTC. Its translation: CASSLLGGQNYGYTF.

The chain has TRBV7-2 and TRBJ2-3; D not certain. V lost 1 base and J 6 bases, leaving 11 bases between the germline ends. Germline V CDR1 and CDR2: SGHTA, FQGNSA. This CDR3 region has 14 residues. CDR3 in DNA: TGTGCCAGCAGCTTAGGACTGCTTCGGGATACGCAGTATTTT. This sequence encodes CASSLGLLRDTQYF.

The J gene is TRBJ1-3, the V gene TRBV7-2; D remains ambiguous. Trimming took 4 bases from V and 7 from J, leaving 11 bases between them. The CDR3 has 13 amino acids. CDR1 and CDR2 (germline): SGHTA, FQGNSA. The chain's CDR3 is CASSYTATNTIYF. For the CDR3, the DNA is TGTGCCAGCAGCTATACGGCGACTAACACCATATATTTT.